Listed here are 10 T cell receptor beta chains from one sample, sequenced in a study of cytomegalovirus exposure and HLA in healthy donors. The PCR made use of 60 Vbeta and 13 Jbeta primers. The table came from immunoSEQ multiplex PCR; TCRdb's copy has only in-frame clones and leaves some out. The sample has about 110,000 clones, more than 60% seen once. The specimen was PBMCs. These receptors originate from a man in his forties in good health and CMV-seronegative.

V is TRBV6-5 and J is TRBJ1-3; D perhaps matches TRBD1 (6 bases). CDR3 length equals 16 residues. The V gene lost 1 base and the J gene lost 1 base, with 11 bases spanning the gap. Per the germline V gene, CDR1 is MNHEY and CDR2 is SVGAGI. CDR3 in DNA: TGTGCCAGCAGTTACTTCGGGGGGCTATCTGGAAACACCATATATTTT. Translated: CASSYFGGLSGNTIYF.

The sample holds one count of this clone. The genes are TRBV2 and TRBJ1-4, with 8 bases fitting TRBD1. Trimming removed 3 bases from V and 5 bases from J; junction bases left unmatched: 8. Germline lookup yields CDR1 SNHLY and CDR2 FYNNEI. The CDR3 length is 16 residues. The CDR3 loop reads CASSEAPGGENEKLFF. CDR3 DNA sequence: TGTGCCAGCAGTGAGGCCCCAGGGGGCGAAAATGAAAAACTGTTTTTT.

The chain recombines TRBV13 with TRBJ1-2, with 7 bases fitting TRBD1. In germline, CDR1 is PRHDT, CDR2 FYEKMQ (reference sequence). This CDR3 contains 13 residues. V shed 5 bases and J 8 bases; nucleotides not matched to a gene: 8. CDR3: CASSGDRVGGYTF. The CDR3 DNA reads TGTGCCAGCAGCGGCGACAGGGTTGGCGGCTACACCTTC.

This clone was counted a few times. In DNA form, the CDR3 reads TGTGCCAGCGAAGGGGCCCCAAGGAGCACAGATACGCAGTATTTT. Encoded protein: CASEGAPRSTDTQYF. V and J are TRBV7-9 and TRBJ2-3, with D tentatively TRBD1 (5 bases). The CDR3 runs 15 residues. Germline CDR1 reads SEHNR; CDR2 reads FQNEAQ (reference sequence). V was pared by 8 bases and J by 0 bases, with 15 bases between.

V gene TRBV5-1 combines with J gene TRBJ1-2, with D perhaps matching TRBD1 (5 bases). Trimming took off 0 bases at V and 2 bases at J, with 17 bases between the two ends. The CDR3 sequence is 17 residues long. Germline-derived CDR1 and CDR2 are SGHRS and YFSETQ. Written as DNA, the CDR3 is TGCGCCAGCAGCTTGGGTAATCTCGGGGGTGCGAACTATGGCTACACCTTC. It codes for CASSLGNLGGANYGYTF. Complete variable domain (other parts from reference TRBV5-1 and TRBJ1-2): KAGVTQTPRYLIKTRGQQVTLSCSPISGHRSVSWYQQTPGQGLQFLFEYFSETQRNKGNFPGRFSGRQFSNSRSEMNVSTLELGDSALYLCASSLGNLGGANYGYTFGSGTRLTVV.

This sequence joins TRBV7-8 and TRBJ1-6, with D perhaps matching TRBD1 (6 bases). CDR3 length: 16 amino acids. The V end was cut by 1 base, the J end by 3 bases, with 10 bases between. Germline lookup yields CDR1 SGHVS and CDR2 FQNEAQ. The CDR3 loop is CASSLVQGVYNSPLHF. In nucleotides, the CDR3 is TGTGCCAGCAGCTTAGTACAGGGTGTCTATAATTCACCCCTCCACTTT.

V usage is TRBV10-3 and J usage is TRBJ2-1, with TRBD2 matching 8 bases. V was clipped by 6 bases and J by 8 bases; unmatched bases: 6. This CDR3 is built from 13 residues. Per germline, CDR1 ENHRY and CDR2 SYGVKD. CDR3 in DNA: TGTGCCATCAGCCTTAGCGGGATGGATGAGCAGTTCTTC. Translating it yields CAISLSGMDEQFF.

The chain combines TRBV7-3 with TRBJ2-3, with TRBD2 matching 16 bases. CDR3 size: 21 residues. Per the germline V gene, CDR1 is SGHTA and CDR2 is FQGTGA. Trimming cost V 1 base and J 4 bases; bases outside gene matches: 14. CDR3 DNA sequence: TGTGCCAGCAGCTTAAACTCGGGACTAGCGGGGGGGCCATCCGGGCCAGATACGCAGTATTTT. Encoded protein: CASSLNSGLAGGPSGPDTQYF.

The sample holds a few counts of this clone. The chain uses TRBV6-5 and TRBJ1-1; TRBD1 matches at 7 bases. Germline values: CDR1 MNHEY, CDR2 SVGAGI. The CDR3 is made up of 14 amino acids. Trimming cost V 7 bases and J 0 bases; bases outside gene matches: 5. CDR3 bases: TGTGCCAGCAACCCTCAGGGGGTGAACACTGAAGCTTTCTTT. It codes for CASNPQGVNTEAFF.

This chain joins TRBV11-3 and TRBJ2-1, with a weak D call TRBD2 (6 bases). The V end was cut by 5 bases, the J end by 3 bases, with 14 bases between. From germline, CDR1 is SGHNT and CDR2 YENEEA. This CDR3 is 15 amino acids long. CDR3 DNA: TGTGCCAGCAGCCGGGGGACGCAGAGCTACAATGAGCAGTTCTTC. Its translation: CASSRGTQSYNEQFF.